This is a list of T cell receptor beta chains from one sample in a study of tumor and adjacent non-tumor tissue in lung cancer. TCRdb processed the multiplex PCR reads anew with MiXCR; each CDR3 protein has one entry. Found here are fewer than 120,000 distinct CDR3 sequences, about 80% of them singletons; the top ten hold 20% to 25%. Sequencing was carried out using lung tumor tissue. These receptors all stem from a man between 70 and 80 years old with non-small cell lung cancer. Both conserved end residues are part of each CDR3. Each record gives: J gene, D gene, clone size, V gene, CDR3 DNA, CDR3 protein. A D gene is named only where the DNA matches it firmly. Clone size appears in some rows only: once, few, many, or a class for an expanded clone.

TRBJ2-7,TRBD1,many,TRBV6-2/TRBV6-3,TGTGCCAGCAGTACTAAGACAGGGTTTAACTACGAGCAGTACTTC,CASSTKTGFNYEQYF
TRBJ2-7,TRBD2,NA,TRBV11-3,TGTACCACCAGCCAAGGACTAGCAGGGCCCTACGAGCAGTACTTC,CTTSQGLAGPYEQYF
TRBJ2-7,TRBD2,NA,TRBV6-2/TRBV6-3,TGTGCCAGCAGCGACGACGGTAGCGGGAGACACTACGAACAGTACTTC,CASSDDGSGRHYEQYF
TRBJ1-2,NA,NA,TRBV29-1,TGCAACGTTGTCGCAGATCGGGGCTACATCTTC,CNVVADRGYIF
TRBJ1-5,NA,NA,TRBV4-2,TGTACCAGCAGCCGTGACACTCATAGCAATCAGTCCCAGCATTTT,CTSSRDTHSNQSQHF
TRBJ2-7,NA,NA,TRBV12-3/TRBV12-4,TGTGCCTGCAGTTTAAAGAGTGCGGGGAAGTTGGAGCAGTACTTC,CACSLKSAGKLEQYF
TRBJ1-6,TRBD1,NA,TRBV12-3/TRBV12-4,TGTGTCAGCGCCTCCGGGACAGGGGGCTATAATTCACCCCACCACTTT,CVSASGTGGYNSPHHF
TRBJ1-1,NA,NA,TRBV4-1,TGCGCCAGCAGCCTCTGGGGACTGGCGAACGCTCAAGCTCTCTTT,CASSLWGLANAQALF
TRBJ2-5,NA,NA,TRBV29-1,TGCATCGCCAAGCCCTACGTCCAGACGGGTCAAGAGATCCAGTACTTC,CIAKPYVQTGQEIQYF
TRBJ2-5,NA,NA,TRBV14,TGTGCCAGCAGCCATGCGGGGACCCAGTGCTTT,CASSHAGTQCF
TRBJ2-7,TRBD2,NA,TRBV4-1,TGCGCCAGCAGCAGGACACTAGCGGGAGAGGAGGACGGGCAGTACTTC,CASSRTLAGEEDGQYF
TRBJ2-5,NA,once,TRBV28,TGTGACGGCAGCAGAACCGGGTCCCCCGAGCAAGAGACCCAGTACTTC,CDGSRTGSPEQETQYF
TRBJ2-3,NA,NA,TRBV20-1,TGCAGTGCTGGAACTAACGGGGGCCCTAGGACAGATACGCAGTATTTT,CSAGTNGGPRTDTQYF
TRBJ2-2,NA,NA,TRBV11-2,TGTGCCAGCAGCCCGGACAGTCAGTCCGGGGAGGCGTTTTTT,CASSPDSQSGEAFF
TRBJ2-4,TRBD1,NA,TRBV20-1,TGCAGTGCTCCGACGGACAGGACCATCCGGGGCATTCAGTACTTC,CSAPTDRTIRGIQYF
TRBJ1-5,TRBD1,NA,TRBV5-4,TGTGCCACCAGCCACGGAGGGGGACAGCTATTTTGGCAGCCCCAGCACTTT,CATSHGGGQLFWQPQHF
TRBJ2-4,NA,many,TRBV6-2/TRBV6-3,TGTGCCAGCAGTTACCAGGTTGCCAAAAACATTCAGTACTTC,CASSYQVAKNIQYF
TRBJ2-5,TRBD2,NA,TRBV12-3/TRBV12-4,TGTGTCAGCAGAAAGAGCAACCACTCGACTAGCGGGCTTCCCCAGGAGACCCAGTACTTC,CVSRKSNHSTSGLPQETQYF
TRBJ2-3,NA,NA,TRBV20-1,TGCAGTGCTACCAGGAAATGGGATACGCAGTATTTT,CSATRKWDTQYF
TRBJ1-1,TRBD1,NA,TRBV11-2,TGTGCCAGAAGCATACCCGGGACAGGGAACACTGAAGTTTTCTTT,CARSIPGTGNTEVFF
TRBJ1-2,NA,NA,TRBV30,TGTGCCTGGAGTCTCGAGACAGAGGACGGTAACGGCTACACCTTC,CAWSLETEDGNGYTF
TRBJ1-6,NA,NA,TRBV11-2,TGTGCCAACAGCGCAAGGACGGATGGGAACTCACCCATCCACTTT,CANSARTDGNSPIHF
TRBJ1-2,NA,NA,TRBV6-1,TGTGCCAGCAGCCTGTGGGACAAGTCTAACTATAGCTACACCTTC,CASSLWDKSNYSYTF
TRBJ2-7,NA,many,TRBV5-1,TGCGCCAGCAGCTGGGACAAAGCCTACGAGCAGTACTTC,CASSWDKAYEQYF
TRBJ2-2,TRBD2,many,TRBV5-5,TGTGCCAGCAGCTCCCTACCGGGGGGGGAACGAATGCAACCCGGGGAGCTGTTTTTT,CASSSLPGGERMQPGELFF
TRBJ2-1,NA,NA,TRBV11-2,TGTGCCAGCAGCATTAGCAGGACTTTATACAATGTGCAGTTCTTC,CASSISRTLYNVQFF
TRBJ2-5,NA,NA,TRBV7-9,TGTGTCAGCAGCCTAGTCGCGAGGGGCCGAGAGACCCAGTACTTC,CVSSLVARGRETQYF
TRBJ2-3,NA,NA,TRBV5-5,TGTGCCAGCGATCGTTCAGTTCCTACAGATACGCAGTATTTT,CASDRSVPTDTQYF
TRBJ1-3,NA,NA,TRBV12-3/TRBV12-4,TGTACCAGCAGGTCTGACTCCGATGGAAACACCATATATTTT,CTSRSDSDGNTIYF
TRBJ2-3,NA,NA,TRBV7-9,TGTGCCAGCTCGGAGGATGCACATACGCAGTATTTT,CASSEDAHTQYF
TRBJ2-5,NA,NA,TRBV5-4,TGTGTCAGCAGCTTGGGTGACACTGTTGGGACCCAATACTTC,CVSSLGDTVGTQYF
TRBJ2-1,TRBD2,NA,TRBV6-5,TGTGACAGCAGAGGGGGACTAGCGGGCGGCGAGCAGTTCTTC,CDSRGGLAGGEQFF
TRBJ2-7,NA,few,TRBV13,TGTGCCAGCAGCTCCACCACGGGGTACGAGCAGTATTTC,CASSSTTGYEQYF
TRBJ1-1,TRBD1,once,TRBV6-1,TGTGCCGCCGGGACAGGGGGCTTTACTGAAGCTACCTTT,CAAGTGGFTEATF
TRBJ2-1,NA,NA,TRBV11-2,TGTGACAGCAGCTTACATGTGCGGTACTGGGCCTCCTACAATGAGCATTTCTTC,CDSSLHVRYWASYNEHFF
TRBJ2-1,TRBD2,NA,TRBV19,TGTGCCAGTAGTATAGATCGGGGGGAGAGCTCCTACAATGAGCAGTTCTTC,CASSIDRGESSYNEQFF
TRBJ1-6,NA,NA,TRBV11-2,TGTGCCAGTAGCTTAGGGGGGAATAGAAATTCACCCCTTCACTTT,CASSLGGNRNSPLHF
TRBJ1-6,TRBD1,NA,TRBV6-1,TGTGCCAGCCGTGGACAGGTGAATTCACCCATCCACTTT,CASRGQVNSPIHF
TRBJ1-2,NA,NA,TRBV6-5,TGTGCCAGCTGGGGGGGTGGCTATGGCCACAGCTTC,CASWGGGYGHSF
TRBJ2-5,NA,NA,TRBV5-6,TGTGCCAGCACCTACATAGAAGAAACCCAGTACTTC,CASTYIEETQYF
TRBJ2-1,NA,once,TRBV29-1,TGCAGTGTTGAAGAGGAGAATCATGAGCAGTTCTTC,CSVEEENHEQFF
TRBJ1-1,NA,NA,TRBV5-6,TGTGTCAGCAGCTCAATGGGCTGGACCATGAACACTGAAGCTTTCTTT,CVSSSMGWTMNTEAFF
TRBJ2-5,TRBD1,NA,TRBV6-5,TGTGTCAGCAGTTCCGTCGGGACAGGGTTCCCACAAGAAACCCAGTACTTC,CVSSSVGTGFPQETQYF
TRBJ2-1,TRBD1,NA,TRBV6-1,TGCTCCAGCAGACTCGGGACAGGGCTTTATAATGAGCAGTTCTTC,CSSRLGTGLYNEQFF
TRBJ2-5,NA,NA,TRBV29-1,TGCTGCGTGGCCGACAAGTTCGAAGAGACCCAGTACTTC,CCVADKFEETQYF
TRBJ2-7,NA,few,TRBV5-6,TGTGCTAGCAGCTCCGCCCCGGGACGGGGCTCCTACGAGCAGCACTTC,CASSSAPGRGSYEQHF
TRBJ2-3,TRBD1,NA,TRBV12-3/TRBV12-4,TGTGCCAGCAGTTTTCGTAGGGGGCTGGATACGCAGTATTTT,CASSFRRGLDTQYF